Shown below are 16 T cell receptor beta chains from a single sample sequenced in a study of cytomegalovirus exposure and HLA in healthy donors. The PCR employed 60 Vbeta primers together with 13 Jbeta primers. The repertoire was sequenced with immunoSEQ multiplex PCR; TCRdb's copy has only in-frame clones and lacks some. The sample has 160,000 or so clones; roughly 82% are singletons. Sequenced material: PBMCs. The receptors derive from a man aged 45-65 years in good health and CMV-seropositive.

The chain links TRBV5-6 to TRBJ1-5; a possible D gene is TRBD1 (5 bases). The CDR3 runs to 16 residues. The V gene lost 4 bases and the J gene lost 1 base, with 15 bases spanning the gap. Germline CDR1 is SGHDT and CDR2 is YYEEEE. The CDR3 nucleotides are TGTGCCAGCAGCCGCAACGCGGGGCGCAGCAATCAGCCCCAGCATTTT. It translates to CASSRNAGRSNQPQHF.

The J gene is TRBJ1-5, the V gene TRBV19, with 8 bases aligning to TRBD1. This CDR3 spans 14 amino acids. V shed 7 bases and J 3 bases; nucleotides not matched to a gene: 5. The germline V gene encodes CDR1 LNHDA and CDR2 SQIVND (reference sequence). Written as DNA, the CDR3 is TGTGCCAGTAACGACAGGGGAAACAATCAGCCCCAGCATTTT. As protein: CASNDRGNNQPQHF.

The rearrangement joins TRBV5-8 to TRBJ1-2, with 8 bases fitting TRBD1. The junction had 4 bases not matched to a gene; V was cut back by 0 bases and J by 6 bases. The CDR3 has 14 amino acids. CDR1 and CDR2 (germline): SGHTS, YDEGEE. The DNA for the CDR3 is TGTGCCAGCAGCTTGGGGGCAGGGGGCCATGGCTACACCTTC. Amino acid sequence: CASSLGAGGHGYTF.

The chain couples TRBV29-1 to TRBJ2-2; TRBD2 might be the D (5 bases). The V end lost 2 bases, the J end lost 0 bases, and 7 bases lay between the germline ends. The CDR3 consists of 14 residues. From germline, CDR1 is SQVTM and CDR2 ANQGSEA. The CDR3: CSVETGSNTGELFF. The CDR3 DNA is TGCAGCGTTGAAACGGGGTCGAACACCGGGGAGCTGTTTTTT.

This clone was found a few times. V gene TRBV7-2 combines with J gene TRBJ1-2; D remains ambiguous. V shed 4 bases and J shed 7 bases, with 28 bases lying between them. Germline CDR1 reads SGHTA; CDR2 reads FQGNSA. The CDR3 contains 18 residues. The CDR3 is CASSSPAGRRGRWFGYTF. In nucleotides, the CDR3 is TGTGCCAGCAGCTCCCCCGCCGGGCGTCGGGGAAGGTGGTTTGGCTACACCTTC. The full variable domain, with the rest looked up from reference TRBV7-2 and TRBJ1-2, is GAGVSQSPSNKVTEKGKDVELRCDPISGHTALYWYRQSLGQGLEFLIYFQGNSAPDKSGLPSDRFSAERTGGSVSTLTIQRTQQEDSAVYLCASSSPAGRRGRWFGYTFGSGTRLTVV.

This chain uses TRBV7-6 with TRBJ2-3; 9 bases align to TRBD2. V trimming: 2 bases; J trimming: 3 bases; junction bases outside the gene matches: 6. Germline CDR1 SGHVS, CDR2 FNYEAQ. CDR3 length equals 16 residues. For the CDR3, the DNA is TGTGCCAGCAGCTTATTAGCGGGAGTGCAAACAGATACGCAGTATTTT. Its translation is CASSLLAGVQTDTQYF.

CDR3 in DNA: TGTGCCAGCTCACCCCGGGACAGGGGTTACACTGAAGCTTTCTTT. Its translation is CASSPRDRGYTEAFF. This rearrangement joins TRBV18 to TRBJ1-1; 10 nucleotides match TRBD1. V was pared by 3 bases and J by 3 bases, with 4 bases of the junction left unmatched. CDR1 is KGHSH, CDR2 LQKENI, per germline. The CDR3 runs 15 residues.

The chain joins TRBV19 to TRBJ2-2; D not certain. Germline V CDR1 and CDR2: LNHDA, SQIVND (reference sequence). The CDR3 totals 14 residues. The ends were cut back, 6 bases at V and 3 bases at J, with 11 bases in the middle. CDR3 sequence reads: CASRVYSDTGELFF. CDR3 coding DNA: TGTGCCAGTAGGGTTTATTCGGACACCGGGGAGCTGTTTTTT.

This clone appeared a few times. The chain carries TRBV28 and TRBJ1-4; the D is unclear. Germline V gives CDR1 MDHEN, CDR2 SYDVKM. There are 15 residues in the CDR3. The V and J ends lost 5 bases and 3 bases respectively, with 13 bases between them. This CDR3 is CASSPPTGANEKLFF. The CDR3 DNA sequence: TGTGCCAGCAGTCCCCCTACGGGAGCTAATGAAAAACTGTTTTTT.

The chain recombines TRBV2 with TRBJ2-5; 7 bases line up with TRBD2. This CDR3 has 15 residues. The junction had 7 bases not matched to a gene; V was cut back by 1 base and J by 5 bases. Germline CDR1 is SNHLY and CDR2 is FYNNEI. CDR3 region: CASSEGGLGYETQYF. The CDR3, as DNA: TGTGCCAGCAGTGAAGGCGGACTAGGTTACGAGACCCAGTACTTC.

The chain links TRBV7-8 to TRBJ1-4; D unresolved. Germline V gene lookup returns CDR1 SGHVS and CDR2 FQNEAQ. The V gene lost 5 bases and the J gene lost 0 bases, with 10 bases spanning the gap. The CDR3 covers 15 residues. In nucleotides, the CDR3 is TGTGCCAGCAGCGTTTCCGGGACAACTAATGAAAAACTGTTTTTT. Protein: CASSVSGTTNEKLFF.

The gene calls are TRBV5-5 and TRBJ2-7; 9 positions match TRBD1. Trimming cost V 1 base and J 5 bases; bases outside gene matches: 7. This CDR3 spans 15 amino acids. The germline gives CDR1 SGHKS, CDR2 YYEKEE (reference sequence). The CDR3 coding sequence is TGTGCCAGCAGCTTGCAGGACAGGGGCTTCGACGAGCAGTACTTC. Translated: CASSLQDRGFDEQYF. The variable domain in full, with the rest retrieved from reference TRBV5-5 and TRBJ2-7, is DAGVTQSPTHLIKTRGQQVTLRCSPISGHKSVSWYQQVLGQGPQFIFQYYEKEERGRGNFPDRFSARQFPNYSSELNVNALLLGDSALYLCASSLQDRGFDEQYFGPGTRLTVT.

This chain connects TRBV9 to TRBJ2-7, with D tentatively TRBD2 (6 bases). Trimming cost V 3 bases and J 0 bases, with 13 bases left between them. Germline V gene lookup returns CDR1 SGDLS and CDR2 YYNGEE. CDR3 length equals 15 residues. CDR3 protein: CASSELASSSYEQYF. CDR3 sequence (DNA): TGTGCCAGCAGCGAGCTAGCGTCGAGCTCCTACGAGCAGTACTTC.

A single count supports this clone. At one boundary the junction diverges from the germline segment, which might be a read error. This chain joins TRBV7-7 and TRBJ2-5, with D unclear. The length of the CDR3 is 17 residues. Germline values: CDR1 SSHAT, CDR2 FNYEAQ (reference sequence). CDR3: CASSSAPAAEFQETQYF. The CDR3 nucleotides read TGTGCTAGCAGCTCCGCACCGGCGGCCGAGTTTCAAGAGACCCAGTACTTC.

V is TRBV4-2 and J is TRBJ1-2; D gene uncertain. There are 14 residues in the CDR3. CDR1 and CDR2 (germline): LGHNA, YNFKEQ. The V end was cut by 1 base, the J end by 2 bases, with 8 bases between. As DNA, the CDR3 is TGTGCCAGCAGCCAAGTGGGAGGGAACTATGGCTACACCTTC. The encoded protein is CASSQVGGNYGYTF.

This clone occurred once. The chain employs TRBV5-4 and TRBJ1-5; 8 bases agree with TRBD1. CDR3 size: 15 residues. The V segment lost 2 bases and the J segment 3 bases; nucleotides outside the gene matches: 4. Germline V gene sequence: CDR1 SGHNT, CDR2 YYREEE (reference sequence). The CDR3 spells CASSFRDRHNQPQHF. The DNA for the CDR3 is TGTGCCAGCAGCTTCCGGGACAGGCACAATCAGCCCCAGCATTTT. Using reference TRBV5-4 and TRBJ1-5 for the parts outside the CDR3, the full variable domain is ETGVTQSPTHLIKTRGQQVTLRCSSQSGHNTVSWYQQALGQGPQFIFQYYREEENGRGNFPPRFSGLQFPNYSSELNVNALELDDSALYLCASSFRDRHNQPQHFGDGTRLSIL.